A single sample gave rise to the 26 T cell receptor beta chains below, sequenced in a study of T cell repertoires in aging, cancer and after chemotherapy. TRB rearrangements spanning V, D and J were amplified using mixed TRB-A/B primers. Using its own MiXCR run on the multiplex PCR reads, TCRdb lists one record per CDR3 protein. The table lists around 1,700 distinct CDR3 sequences, approximately 36% of them singletons. The template was genomic DNA from peripheral blood, not RNA. Material for sequencing was blood. Receptors originate from a human donor with a solid tumor. The donor label of this sample is uncertain.

By sample fraction, this clonotype is large. The chain joins TRBV7-3 to TRBJ2-1; perhaps TRBD1 as D (6 bases). Germline CDR1 SGHTA, CDR2 FQGTGA. The V end lost 5 bases, the J end lost 7 bases, and 12 bases lay between the germline ends. The CDR3 totals 13 residues. DNA for the CDR3: TGTGCCAGCAGCCTAAGGGGGTGGAATGAGCAGTTCTTC. Its translation is CASSLRGWNEQFF.

This clonotype was seen a few times. CDR3 residues: CASSLEHRTDYGYTF. CDR3 sequence (DNA): TGTGCCAGCAGCTTAGAGCATAGGACAGACTATGGCTACACCTTC. V is TRBV7-6 and J is TRBJ1-2; tentative D call: TRBD1 (6 bases). CDR1 SGHVS and CDR2 FNYEAQ come from the germline V gene. The CDR3 has 15 residues. V was cut by 1 base and J by 3 bases, with 12 bases left in between.

The V gene is TRBV7-2, the J gene TRBJ1-3, with a weak D call TRBD1 (5 bases). Germline CDR1 is SGHTA and CDR2 is FQGNSA. V was cut by 7 bases and J by 0 bases, with 16 bases left in between. This CDR3 region has 16 residues. The DNA for the CDR3 is TGTGCCAGCACGGGTCCAAACAGGCCCTCTGGAAACACCATATATTTT. Encoded protein: CASTGPNRPSGNTIYF.

This clonotype qualifies as large. This sequence joins TRBV25-1 and TRBJ2-1, with TRBD1 identical over 8 bases. The CDR3 has 13 amino acids. Per the germline V gene, CDR1 is MGHDK and CDR2 is SYGVNS. Trimming cost V 8 bases and J 5 bases; bases outside gene matches: 5. The CDR3 coding sequence is TGTGCCAGCGGACCGGACAGGGACAATGAGCAGTTCTTC. Protein sequence: CASGPDRDNEQFF.

This clonotype has only a few counts. This chain uses TRBV28 with TRBJ2-3; D is undetermined. V was clipped by 2 bases and J by 6 bases, with 0 bases between them. Germline V gene lookup returns CDR1 MDHEN and CDR2 SYDVKM. The CDR3 is 10 amino acids. This CDR3 reads CASSLDTQYF. The CDR3 DNA reads as TGTGCCAGCAGTTTAGATACGCAGTATTTT.

Sample share makes this clonotype large. The V and J genes are TRBV20-1 and TRBJ2-5; D is perhaps TRBD2 (6 bases). V shed 3 bases and J shed 2 bases, with 7 bases lying between them. Germline-derived CDR1 and CDR2 are DFQATT and SNEGSKA (reference sequence). The CDR3 spans 12 residues. CDR3 coding DNA: TGCAGTGCTAGTAGCGGACAAGAGACCCAGTACTTC. Translated, it gives CSASSGQETQYF.

This clonotype was detected only a few times. The chain is built from TRBV20-1 and TRBJ2-1; 8 positions match TRBD2. Germline loops: CDR1 DFQATT, CDR2 SNEGSKA (reference sequence). With V trimmed by 2 bases and J by 13 bases, 7 bases remained unmatched. CDR3 size: 12 residues. The CDR3 reads CSARSAGGVQFF. CDR3 sequence (DNA): TGCAGTGCTAGATCGGCGGGAGGAGTCCAGTTCTTC.

The V and J genes are TRBV20-1 and TRBJ2-1; D is uncertain. This CDR3 is 13 amino acids long. V dropped 2 bases and J dropped 9 bases, with 14 bases sitting between them. Per the germline V gene, CDR1 is DFQATT and CDR2 is SNEGSKA (reference sequence). The CDR3 coding sequence is TGCAGTGCTAGACTGGGCCAATGGGGTGAGCAGTTCTTC. It yields the protein CSARLGQWGEQFF.

V is TRBV27 and J is TRBJ2-7; TRBD2 matches at 11 bases. The junction had 11 bases not matched to a gene; V was cut back by 7 bases and J by 0 bases. Germline CDR1 reads MNHEY; CDR2 reads SMNVEV (reference sequence). CDR3 length equals 17 residues. In nucleotides, the CDR3 is TGTGCCAGCAAATCCTTACTAGCGGGGGCCCGCTCCTACGAGCAGTACTTC. It translates to CASKSLLAGARSYEQYF.

This clonotype was recorded once. The V and J genes are TRBV20-1 and TRBJ2-3; a weak D match, TRBD1 (6 bases). Per germline, CDR1 DFQATT and CDR2 SNEGSKA (reference sequence). Trimming shortened V by 6 bases and J by 1 base, and 17 bases separated the two germline ends. CDR3 length equals 15 residues. This chain's CDR3 is CSAPAGGRGTDTQYF. CDR3 bases: TGCAGTGCCCCGGCTGGGGGCCGGGGCACAGATACGCAGTATTTT.

This clonotype counts as large (0.1 to 1%). This sequence joins TRBV6-5 and TRBJ2-1; TRBD2 matches 11 bases. This CDR3 is built from 18 residues. Germline V CDR1 and CDR2: MNHEY, SVGAGI. With 6 bases clipped from V and 0 bases from J, the junction kept 10 bases outside the gene matches. CDR3 nucleotides: TGTGCCAGCAGCTCCGCGACTAGCGGGATTAGCTCCTACAATGAGCAGTTCTTC. Amino acid sequence: CASSSATSGISSYNEQFF.

This rearrangement joins TRBV27 to TRBJ1-6; D perhaps matches TRBD1 (6 bases). The V and J ends lost 2 bases and 6 bases respectively, with 11 bases between them. The CDR3 length is 15 residues. The germline gives CDR1 MNHEY, CDR2 SMNVEV (reference sequence). CDR3 region: CASSLVGAGNSPLHF. In DNA, the CDR3 is TGTGCCAGCAGTTTAGTGGGGGCAGGTAATTCACCCCTCCACTTT.

This sequence joins TRBV28 and TRBJ2-3; a weak D match, TRBD2 (5 bases). This CDR3 is built from 12 residues. V was trimmed by 4 bases and J by 5 bases, leaving 7 bases between them. Germline V gene data show CDR1 as MDHEN and CDR2 as SYDVKM. DNA of the CDR3: TGTGCCAGCAGTTCTGGGAGAGATACGCAGTATTTT. Its protein is CASSSGRDTQYF.

This clonotype was seen once. CDR3 DNA: TGCAGTGCTAGGGGTGAATCCCGCTACGAGCAGTACTTC. Residues: CSARGESRYEQYF. The chain joins TRBV20-1 to TRBJ2-7; unclear D gene. Between the trimmed V and J ends, which lost 3 bases and 3 bases, there was a span of 12 bases. The germline V gene encodes CDR1 DFQATT and CDR2 SNEGSKA (reference sequence). The CDR3 length is 13 residues.

This clonotype occurred a few times. This rearrangement joins TRBV6-5 to TRBJ1-5, with 7 bases aligning to TRBD1. Germline V lookup: CDR1 MNHEY, CDR2 SVGAGI. There are 15 residues in the CDR3. Trimming cost V 5 bases and J 4 bases; bases outside gene matches: 8. DNA of the CDR3: TGTGCCAGCAGTCCGTTACAGGGGCGGAATCAGCCCCAGCATTTT. Translating it yields CASSPLQGRNQPQHF.

The chain joins TRBV5-4 to TRBJ2-5, with a possible D match to TRBD2 (5 bases). This CDR3 region has 13 residues. The germline V and J ends were trimmed by 0 bases and 5 bases, with 8 bases remaining between them. Germline V gene data show CDR1 as SGHNT and CDR2 as YYREEE (reference sequence). CDR3 sequence reads: CASSLGPGETQYF. The CDR3 nucleotides read TGTGCCAGCAGCTTGGGACCGGGGGAGACCCAGTACTTC.

This clonotype has more than one count but fewer than ten. The rearrangement links TRBV12-3 or TRBV12-4 to TRBJ2-1, with D uncertain. The V gene lost 3 bases and the J gene lost 3 bases, with 6 bases spanning the gap. The CDR3 loop spans 13 amino acids. CDR3 nucleotide sequence: TGTGCCAGCAGTTTTTCGGACTACAATGAGCAGTTCTTC. This codes for CASSFSDYNEQFF.

The chain uses TRBV30 and TRBJ2-7; TRBD2 aligns across 7 bases. This CDR3 is built from 13 residues. The germline V gene has CDR1 GTSNPN and CDR2 SVGIG (reference sequence). Trimming removed 0 bases from V and 6 bases from J; junction bases left unmatched: 5. This CDR3 reads CAWSVEAGAEQYF. The CDR3 DNA follows: TGTGCCTGGAGTGTTGAGGCGGGAGCCGAGCAGTACTTC.

The chain has TRBV20-1 and TRBJ1-4; no reliable D call. This CDR3 has 15 residues. Trimming took 6 bases from V and 5 from J, leaving 19 bases between them. CDR1 is DFQATT and CDR2 is SNEGSKA in the germline V gene (reference sequence). The CDR3 bases are TGCAGTGCCACGGGTCGGGGAGCCTCAAATGAAAAACTGTTTTTT. Translating it yields CSATGRGASNEKLFF.

This clonotype was detected a few times. The chain recombines TRBV6-5 with TRBJ1-3; no firm D call. The length of the CDR3 is 12 residues. The germline V and J ends were trimmed by 9 bases and 3 bases, with 9 bases remaining between them. Germline lookup yields CDR1 MNHEY and CDR2 SVGAGI. CDR3 in amino acids: CASRSDGNTIYF. The DNA of the CDR3 is TGTGCCAGTCGAAGCGATGGAAACACCATATATTTT.

The CDR3 loop is CASSDARGASDTQYF. The CDR3 region has the DNA TGTGCCAGCAGCGATGCCAGGGGGGCGTCAGATACGCAGTATTTT. The chain employs TRBV7-6 and TRBJ2-3, with D maybe TRBD1 (7 bases). Germline CDR1 reads SGHVS; CDR2 reads FNYEAQ. The CDR3 consists of 15 residues. V lost 5 bases to trimming and J lost 4 bases, with 16 bases between them.

The chain has TRBV5-6 and TRBJ2-5; D is undetermined. The CDR3 loop spans 15 amino acids. V gave up 3 bases and J gave up 1 base, with 13 bases separating them. The germline gives CDR1 SGHDT, CDR2 YYEEEE. CDR3 DNA: TGTGCCAGCAGCTGGTCCTCGGGCCTCCAAGAGACCCAGTACTTC. It is translated as CASSWSSGLQETQYF.

This chain links TRBV6-5 with TRBJ1-4; maybe TRBD1 (6 bases). Germline-derived CDR1 and CDR2 are MNHEY and SVGAGI. V was shortened by 5 bases and J by 7 bases, with 14 bases between the two germline ends. This CDR3 region has 14 residues. The CDR3 region has the DNA TGTGCCAGCAGTGGGGGCAGGGTGAGTGAAAAACTGTTTTTT. Translating gives CASSGGRVSEKLFF.

In this sample, this clonotype turned up a few times. The chain employs TRBV19 and TRBJ1-5; D unclear. CDR1 LNHDA and CDR2 SQIVND come from the germline V gene (reference sequence). Trimming cost V 2 bases and J 2 bases, with 10 bases left between them. The CDR3 runs 15 residues. The CDR3 region is CASSIQVSRNQPQHF. In DNA, the CDR3 is TGTGCCAGTAGTATACAGGTATCCCGCAATCAGCCCCAGCATTTT.

A few counts support this clonotype. The chain combines TRBV6-4 with TRBJ2-1, with TRBD1 as a possible D gene (6 bases). CDR3 length: 15 residues. V was shortened by 0 bases and J by 4 bases, with 10 bases between the two germline ends. Germline lookup yields CDR1 MRHNA and CDR2 SNTAGT. The CDR3 spells CASSDSGGDYNEQFF. CDR3 DNA sequence: TGTGCCAGCAGTGACTCAGGGGGAGATTACAATGAGCAGTTCTTC.

This chain connects TRBV7-9 to TRBJ2-1, with 9 bases aligning to TRBD2. This CDR3 comprises 13 residues. Germline V lookup: CDR1 SEHNR, CDR2 FQNEAQ (reference sequence). CDR3 protein: CAGAASGTNEQFF. In DNA, the CDR3 is TGTGCAGGGGCGGCTAGCGGGACCAATGAGCAGTTCTTC.